A selection of T cell receptor beta chains follows, all from one sample in a study of blood T cell repertoires in COVID-19. The data were produced by immunoSEQ multiplex PCR, yet TCRdb's version contains in-frame clones alone and is incomplete. The sample contains roughly 120,000 clones, roughly 85% of which appear only once. Specimen: peripheral blood. Source of these receptors: a woman aged 80 or older with active or convalescent COVID-19. Both conserved end residues are part of each CDR3. A D gene is named only where the DNA matches it firmly. Clone size, where shown, is once, few, many, or a class for clones that have expanded.

>NA|TRBV7-9|TRBJ1-1|NA
CASSLDRSNTEAFF
TGTGCCAGCAGCCTAGACAGGTCGAACACTGAAGCTTTCTTT
>many|TRBV29-1|TRBJ1-1|TRBD1
CSVEQGAEAFF
TGCAGCGTGGAACAGGGGGCTGAAGCTTTCTTT
>NA|TRBV7-9|TRBJ2-3|TRBD2
CASSHSGSTDTQYF
TGTGCCAGCAGCCATAGCGGGAGTACAGATACGCAGTATTTT
>NA|TRBV5-1|TRBJ2-7|TRBD2
CASSLVSGGSSYEQYF
TGCGCCAGCAGCTTGGTTTCGGGAGGGAGCTCCTACGAGCAGTACTTC
>NA|TRBV7-9|TRBJ1-3|NA
CASSSAGAGGNTIYF
TGTGCCAGCAGCTCGGCGGGGGCAGGTGGAAACACCATATATTTT
>few|TRBV14|TRBJ2-7|TRBD2
CASSRRLAGSYEQYF
TGTGCCAGCAGCCGGCGACTAGCGGGATCCTACGAGCAGTACTTC
>once|TRBV6-5|TRBJ1-2|NA
CASGGGHYGYTF
TGTGCCAGCGGGGGCGGTCATTATGGCTACACCTTC
>once|TRBV7-9|TRBJ2-3|TRBD2
CASSIGLANTDTQYF
TGTGCCAGCAGCATCGGACTAGCGAACACAGATACGCAGTATTTT
>NA|TRBV7-2|TRBJ2-7|TRBD2
CASRRGSGRYHEQYF
TGTGCCAGTAGGAGGGGAAGCGGGAGATATCACGAGCAGTACTTC
>NA|TRBV6-6|TRBJ2-7|TRBD2
CASSFAGTSIYEQYF
TGTGCCAGCAGTTTCGCCGGGACTAGCATATACGAGCAGTACTTC
>NA|TRBV2|TRBJ2-3|NA
CASVASRVLDTQYF
TGTGCCAGCGTCGCTAGCCGGGTGCTTGATACGCAGTATTTT
>few|TRBV14|TRBJ2-1|TRBD2
CASSPLAGALNEQFF
TGTGCCAGCAGCCCCCTAGCGGGAGCCCTCAATGAGCAGTTCTTC
>few|TRBV7-2|TRBJ1-5|NA
CASSRYSNQPQHF
TGTGCCAGCTCGAGATATAGCAATCAGCCCCAGCATTTT
>once|TRBV7-3|TRBJ1-4|TRBD1
CASSLGQGRTNEKLFF
TGTGCCAGCAGCTTAGGACAGGGTCGAACTAATGAAAAACTGTTTTTT
>NA|TRBV5-5|TRBJ1-1|NA
CASSTQPGHRNTEAFF
TGTGCCAGCAGCACCCAACCGGGACATCGGAACACTGAAGCTTTCTTT
>NA|TRBV29-1|TRBJ2-3|NA
CSAASADTQYF
TGCAGCGCCGCCAGTGCAGATACGCAGTATTTT
>NA|TRBV6-1|TRBJ2-1|TRBD1
CASSGDRGKGYNEQFF
TGTGCCAGCAGTGGTGACAGGGGGAAGGGTTACAATGAGCAGTTCTTC
>NA|TRBV18|TRBJ1-4|NA
CASSTSREKLFF
TGTGCCAGCTCCACGTCCAGGGAAAAACTGTTTTTT
>NA|TRBV2|TRBJ1-5|NA
CASTRGDPAVSNQPQHF
TGTGCCAGCACCCGGGGAGACCCGGCAGTTAGCAATCAGCCCCAGCATTTT
>once|TRBV18|TRBJ1-5|NA
CASSPRAGRNQPQHF
TGTGCCAGCTCACCACGAGCAGGTCGCAATCAGCCCCAGCATTTT
>NA|TRBV15|TRBJ2-7|TRBD1
CATSRPTGTAVYEQYF
TGTGCCACCAGCAGACCAACCGGGACAGCGGTTTACGAGCAGTACTTC
>NA|TRBV5-1|TRBJ1-2|TRBD1
CASSPRTGQGYGYTF
TGCGCCAGCAGCCCAAGGACCGGACAGGGATATGGCTACACCTTC
>NA|TRBV10-2|TRBJ1-1|NA
CASSVGWGWNTEAFF
TGCGCCAGCAGTGTGGGGTGGGGCTGGAACACTGAAGCTTTCTTT
>few|TRBV5-1|TRBJ2-7|TRBD1
CASSLAPGQGLYEQYF
TGCGCCAGCAGCTTGGCCCCGGGACAGGGACTTTACGAGCAGTACTTC
>many|TRBV19|TRBJ1-5|TRBD1
CASRPGQGGIVNQPQHF
TGTGCCAGTAGGCCGGGACAGGGGGGTATTGTGAATCAGCCCCAGCATTTT
>NA|TRBV5-1|TRBJ2-4|TRBD1
CASSFGTGAVNIQYF
TGCGCCAGCAGCTTCGGGACAGGGGCGGTAAACATTCAGTACTTC
>NA|TRBV5-4|TRBJ2-7|TRBD1
CASSLAGTGWREQYF
TGTGCCAGCAGCTTGGCCGGGACAGGGTGGCGCGAGCAGTACTTC
>NA|TRBV29-1|TRBJ1-2|TRBD1
CSVDRGPYGYTF
TGCAGCGTTGACAGGGGGCCCTATGGCTACACCTTC
>NA|TRBV5-1|TRBJ1-2|NA
CASSLGGGGYTF
TGCGCCAGCAGCTTGGGAGGTGGGGGCTACACCTTC
>NA|TRBV6-6|TRBJ1-3|NA
CASSYSGNTIYF
TGTGCCAGCAGTTACAGCGGAAACACCATATATTTT
>NA|TRBV12-3/TRBV12-4|TRBJ2-7|TRBD2
CASGSGGYEQYF
TGTGCCAGCGGATCGGGGGGCTACGAGCAGTACTTC
>NA|TRBV14|TRBJ2-5|TRBD2
CASSPEGVASGELRETQYF
TGTGCCAGCAGCCCGGAGGGGGTAGCTAGCGGGGAGCTCCGGGAGACCCAGTACTTC
>NA|TRBV7-4|TRBJ1-3|NA
CASSAPTLQVSGNTIYF
TGTGCCAGCAGCGCACCCACCCTACAGGTCTCTGGAAACACCATATATTTT
>few|TRBV9|TRBJ1-2|TRBD1
CASSANSDREDGYTF
TGTGCCAGCAGCGCCAACTCGGACAGGGAGGATGGCTACACCTTC
>NA|TRBV27|TRBJ2-1|TRBD1
CASSWARTGEDEQFF
TGTGCCAGCAGTTGGGCCCGGACAGGGGAAGATGAGCAGTTCTTC
>NA|TRBV18|TRBJ2-1|TRBD1
CASSLDRGSSYNEQFF
TGTGCCAGCTCCTTGGACAGGGGGAGCTCCTACAATGAGCAGTTCTTC
>NA|TRBV10-3|TRBJ1-1|TRBD1
CAISGQGGLAFF
TGTGCCATCAGCGGACAGGGGGGTTTGGCTTTCTTT
>NA|TRBV2|TRBJ1-6|TRBD1
CASSTDRDRAYYNSPLHF
TGTGCCAGCAGTACGGACCGGGACAGAGCCTACTATAATTCACCCCTCCACTTT
>NA|TRBV12-5|TRBJ2-1|NA
CASGPAGGRGYNEQFF
TGTGCTAGTGGTCCCGCTGGAGGACGAGGGTACAATGAGCAGTTCTTC
>NA|TRBV10-1|TRBJ2-2|TRBD2
CASSERGESSGRVGTGELFF
TGCGCCAGCAGTGAGAGGGGAGAGTCTAGCGGGAGGGTAGGCACCGGGGAGCTGTTTTTT
>NA|TRBV11-2|TRBJ2-3|NA
CASSPVGGFTDTQYF
TGTGCCAGCAGCCCAGTGGGGGGTTTCACAGATACGCAGTATTTT
>NA|TRBV19|TRBJ2-5|TRBD1
CASSKARGRGETQYF
TGTGCCAGTAGTAAGGCCAGGGGGCGAGGAGAGACCCAGTACTTC
>NA|TRBV10-3|TRBJ2-5|TRBD2
CAISDPSGQETQYF
TGTGCCATCTCCGACCCTAGCGGACAAGAGACCCAGTACTTC
>NA|TRBV3-1/TRBV3-2|TRBJ1-2|TRBD1
CASSIQGHGGYTF
TGTGCCAGCAGCATACAGGGGCACGGTGGCTACACCTTC
>NA|TRBV28|TRBJ1-3|NA
CASSSVWGGSGNTIYF
TGTGCCAGCAGTTCGGTTTGGGGGGGTTCTGGAAACACCATATATTTT
>NA|TRBV5-1|TRBJ2-2|NA
CASSLRPGDYGELFF
TGCGCCAGCAGCTTGAGGCCAGGGGATTACGGGGAGCTGTTTTTT
>NA|TRBV14|TRBJ2-2|TRBD2
CASSQVGGTGELFF
TGTGCCAGCAGCCAAGTCGGGGGGACCGGGGAGCTGTTTTTT
>NA|TRBV6-6|TRBJ2-1|TRBD2
CASGLASNNEQFF
TGTGCCAGCGGACTAGCGAGTAACAATGAGCAGTTCTTC
>NA|TRBV5-1|TRBJ2-3|NA
CASSLWPLLMQGTQYF
TGCGCCAGCAGCTTGTGGCCCCTACTTATGCAGGGTACGCAGTATTTT
>NA|TRBV28|TRBJ1-4|TRBD1
CASSSQGQTNEKLFF
TGTGCCAGCAGTTCGCAGGGACAGACTAATGAAAAACTGTTTTTT
>NA|TRBV10-1|TRBJ1-2|TRBD1
CAIRTGGERANYGYTF
TGCGCCATAAGGACAGGGGGCGAAAGAGCTAACTATGGCTACACCTTC
>NA|TRBV28|TRBJ2-3|TRBD2
CASSLYRSGRADTQYF
TGTGCCAGCAGTTTATATCGTAGCGGGAGGGCAGATACGCAGTATTTT
>few|TRBV5-1|TRBJ2-7|TRBD2
CASSLGLAGVEEQYF
TGCGCCAGCAGCTTGGGACTAGCGGGAGTCGAGGAGCAGTACTTC
>once|TRBV19|TRBJ2-7|NA
CASSYRATTTYEQYF
TGTGCCAGTAGTTACAGGGCAACGACTACCTACGAGCAGTACTTC
>NA|TRBV7-2|TRBJ2-3|NA
CASSLHPRGTDTQYF
TGTGCCAGCAGCTTACACCCGCGGGGCACAGATACGCAGTATTTT
>NA|TRBV24-1|TRBJ2-7|NA
CATIQPSEQYF
TGTGCCACCATACAACCCTCCGAGCAGTACTTC
>NA|TRBV6-6|TRBJ1-2|NA
CASSTLANSGYTF
TGTGCCAGCAGTACCTTGGCGAACAGTGGCTACACCTTC
>once|TRBV9|TRBJ1-2|TRBD1
CASSPRGGDRSSYGYTF
TGTGCCAGCAGCCCTCGCGGAGGGGACAGGTCTTCCTATGGCTACACCTTC